One and the same sample provided the 8 T cell receptor beta chains below, sequenced in a study of blood T cell repertoires in COVID-19. TCRdb keeps only in-frame clones here, not all; method: immunoSEQ multiplex PCR. Of 100,000 or so clones in the sample, roughly 76% are singletons; the top ten hold about 10%. The specimen sequenced was peripheral blood. Receptors were obtained from a human donor in a cohort sampled during active COVID-19.

This chain joins TRBV11-3 and TRBJ2-7, with D perhaps matching TRBD1 (5 bases). Germline V lookup: CDR1 SGHNT, CDR2 YENEEA. Trimming took 0 bases from V and 7 from J, leaving 10 bases between them. CDR3 size: 13 residues. In nucleotides, the CDR3 is TGTGCCAGCAGCTTAGATGGGGCGAAAGAGCAGTACTTC. It translates to CASSLDGAKEQYF.

The gene calls are TRBV27 and TRBJ1-4, with 7 bases matching TRBD1. Germline assignment: CDR1 MNHEY and CDR2 SMNVEV (reference sequence). There are 16 residues in the CDR3. The trim removed 5 bases at V and 0 bases at J, leaving 6 bases unmatched. The CDR3 is CASSNRGLSTNEKLFF. CDR3 sequence (DNA): TGTGCCAGCAGTAACAGGGGCCTCTCAACTAATGAAAAACTGTTTTTT.

The chain carries TRBV28 and TRBJ1-4; 10 positions agree with TRBD1. Trimming at V came to 2 bases and at J to 7 bases, leaving 16 bases not matched to a gene. The germline V gene has CDR1 MDHEN and CDR2 SYDVKM. The CDR3 covers 19 residues. The CDR3 DNA reads as TGTGCCAGCAGTTTACCCACGAGCCGGGACAGGGGAGGGGGTGAAAAACTGTTTTTT. This codes for CASSLPTSRDRGGGEKLFF.

This chain links TRBV14 with TRBJ2-3; 13 nucleotides agree with TRBD2. This CDR3 contains 16 residues. With V trimmed by 3 bases and J by 5 bases, 5 bases remained unmatched. In germline, CDR1 is SGHDN, CDR2 FVKESK. CDR3 bases: TGTGCCAGCAGCCATCGGACTAGCGGGAGTCAAGATACGCAGTATTTT. As protein: CASSHRTSGSQDTQYF.

The chain employs TRBV20-1 and TRBJ2-7, with 8 positions matching TRBD2. Per the germline V gene, CDR1 is DFQATT and CDR2 is SNEGSKA (reference sequence). J was trimmed by 0 bases and V by 3 bases; bases with no gene match: 7. The CDR3 is made up of 15 amino acids. The CDR3 nucleotides read TGCAGTGCTAGTGGGATACTAGCGGTCTCCTACGAGCAGTACTTC. As protein: CSASGILAVSYEQYF.

The rearrangement joins TRBV19 to TRBJ1-1; TRBD1 aligns across 11 bases. The CDR3 is 15 amino acids. Germline loops: CDR1 LNHDA, CDR2 SQIVND (reference sequence). Trimming took 5 bases from V and 4 from J; bases not matched to a gene: 6. The CDR3 protein is CASSPPGQGVTEAFF. CDR3 coding DNA: TGTGCCAGTAGTCCCCCGGGACAGGGGGTCACTGAAGCTTTCTTT. Using reference TRBV19 and TRBJ1-1 for the parts outside the CDR3, the full variable domain is DGGITQSPKYLFRKEGQNVTLSCEQNLNHDAMYWYRQDPGQGLRLIYYSQIVNDFQKGDIAEGYSVSREKKESFPLTVTSAQKNPTAFYLCASSPPGQGVTEAFFGQGTRLTVV.

In DNA, the CDR3 is TGTGCCAGTAGGCAGGGTGACTATGGCTACACCTTC. It yields the protein CASRQGDYGYTF. The chain uses TRBV19 and TRBJ1-2, with D possibly matching TRBD1 (5 bases). The CDR3 length is 12 residues. From germline, CDR1 is LNHDA and CDR2 SQIVND (reference sequence). Deletions cut 6 bases from V and 3 bases from J, with 8 bases between. The full variable domain, rest sourced from reference TRBV19 and TRBJ1-2, is DGGITQSPKYLFRKEGQNVTLSCEQNLNHDAMYWYRQDPGQGLRLIYYSQIVNDFQKGDIAEGYSVSREKKESFPLTVTSAQKNPTAFYLCASRQGDYGYTFGSGTRLTVV.

This clone occurred once. The chain has TRBV6-4 and TRBJ1-2, with 7 positions matching TRBD1. V was clipped by 6 bases and J by 4 bases; unmatched bases: 8. This CDR3 region has 14 residues. Germline CDR1 MRHNA, CDR2 SNTAGT. Here the CDR3 DNA reads TGTGCCAGCAGCTCCCAGGGGGGTCGCTATGGCTACACCTTC. This gives the protein CASSSQGGRYGYTF.